The T cell receptor beta chain described here comes from a study of beta chain features in type 1 diabetes (dated by TCRdb to 2016 to 2019). Turning to the overall study: Mean age, gender distribution, total cell number and subset yield did not differ between patients and healthy donors. A total of some 110 million sorted cells were examined across all samples, and the number of cells per subset was strongly correlated with RNA yield. The study compared TCRB repertoires of sorted circulating CD4+ T cell subsets between recently diagnosed type 1 diabetes patients and matched healthy donors. Whereas all 30 or so donors provided naive and central memory subsets, regulatory and stem cell-like memory subsets were isolated from just 8 patients and roughly 8 healthy donors.

The entire isolated RNA was reverse transcribed using the High Capacity cDNA Reverse Transcription Kit, and thus expressed TCRB transcripts were sequenced. Deep immunoSEQ sequencing was performed on naive, central memory and regulatory T cell samples, with an average of roughly 4 million total reads per sample. Sorted cells were lysed in RLT buffer, and RNA was extracted using DNase-treated RNeasy Micro or Mini kits according to cell number. To prevent cross-contamination, every cell subset was processed on its own, while patient and healthy donor samples were processed together. TCRB sequences were amplified from cDNA with the immunoSEQ multiplex PCR, producing 87-bp fragments spanning the CDR3 region. Amplicons were sequenced on the Illumina HiSeq platform. The source study handled its data this way. PCR bias was computationally corrected using synthetic template baselines, reads within Hamming distance 2 were collapsed, and singletons that could not be merged were discarded. Reads were aligned to IMGT to assign V, D and J genes, CDR3 length, and insertions or deletions at six rearrangement sites. Clonotype counts were normalized to sorted cell number within each subset before computing true diversity and Gini coefficients with the tcR R package. The overlap coefficient, calculated on TCRB nucleotide sequences, was used to measure repertoire sharing. TCRdb obtained this table from immuneACCESS and retained in-frame rearrangements with V and J assigned. These tables miss some clones; where compared with another copy, unresolved V genes account for less than half of the shortfall, and the remainder is unexplained. That table is the source of V, J and clone size, and D and trimming were worked out from the DNA. Recorded for this sample are 100,000 to 150,000 clones; roughly 10% of them occurred a single time. The ten largest clones represent 0.75% of the sample.

Each donor gave one peripheral blood draw, roughly 110 mL on average, collected into heparinised tubes. A BD FACSAria II and a panel including CD45RO, CCR7, CD25, CD127, CD95 and CD27 were used to sort naive, central memory, regulatory and stem cell-like memory CD4+ T cells. Purity was above 98% for every sorted population. PBMCs were separated immediately by Lymphoprep density gradient centrifugation and were stained directly, without being cultured. Samples were stained and sorted in pairs, with one healthy donor and one patient per experiment, so that batch effects were minimized. Inclusive of the bounding cysteine and phenylalanine, the CDR3 is 14 residues long. CDR3 DNA only is kept here, 42 bases in frame from base 1. The germline V gene encodes CDR1 SGHTA and CDR2 FQGNSA. After removal of 5 bases from V and 7 bases from J, the junction retains 6 bases not matched to a gene. Broad study findings and their caveats: Because the HLA sub-analyses included only small numbers of individuals, any influence of HLA type on TCRB rearrangement was left unresolved. A moderate but significant shortening of TCRB CDR3 length was observed in type 1 diabetes patients in all four CD4+ subsets. Sequencing cDNA rather than genomic DNA could over-represent highly expressing activated cells, although activation and CD3 levels did not differ between groups. Fewer insertions and more nucleotide deletions at VDJ recombination sites were observed in patients with type 1 diabetes, implying thymic rearrangement abnormalities. Shorter templates might be favored by PCR, yet because patient and control samples were amplified and corrected together, any such skew would affect both groups equally. Naive, central memory and regulatory TCRB repertoires appeared to be more similar among patients than among healthy donors.

This clone showed up just a few times. Its antigen is currently not known. Base qualities are not provided; no much larger clone lies one nucleotide away. This chain is built from TRBV7-2 and TRBJ2-2, and 8 junctional nucleotides match TRBD2. This sequence originates from a man under 40 with type 1 diabetes. Sequenced: central memory CD4+ T cells from blood. For the CDR3, the sequence is CASSPGGAVGELFF. The sequenced DNA: TGTGCCAGCAGCCCCGGGGGGGCAGTCGGGGAGCTGTTTTTT.